These 26 T cell receptor beta chains originate from one sample sequenced in a study of vaccination and CD4 T cells after COVID-19. MiXCR, applied by TCRdb to the PCR reads, yields one record per CDR3 protein. Altogether around 20,000 distinct CDR3 sequences are present, just over 60% being singletons, with the ten largest covering 1.1%. This specimen was CD4+ T cells from blood, taken after SARS-CoV-2 vaccination. Receptors were obtained from a human donor who had recovered from COVID-19.

The chain carries TRBV6-9 and TRBJ1-1, with TRBD1 as a possible D gene (5 bases). Germline CDR1 MNHGY, CDR2 SVAAGI. V was pared by 3 bases and J by 0 bases, with 17 bases between. This CDR3 has 17 residues. In DNA, the CDR3 is TGTGCCAGCAGTTACTCCGGAGACAGATCAATGAACACTGAAGCTTTCTTT. Residues: CASSYSGDRSMNTEAFF.

This chain joins TRBV15 and TRBJ2-1; unclear D gene. In germline, CDR1 is LNHNV, CDR2 YYDKDF (reference sequence). The CDR3 is made up of 15 amino acids. V was pared by 2 bases and J by 5 bases, with 13 bases between. DNA for the CDR3: TGTGCCACCAGCAGACCGCCGGCAAGAGACAATGAGCAGTTCTTC. Residues: CATSRPPARDNEQFF.

The chain recombines TRBV7-9 with TRBJ2-3; D uncertain. With 5 bases removed from V and 6 bases from J, the gap between germline ends came to 9 bases. Looked up from germline, CDR1 is SEHNR and CDR2 is FQNEAQ (reference sequence). This CDR3 is built from 12 residues. CDR3 amino acids: CASSEQLDTQYF. CDR3 DNA sequence: TGTGCCAGCAGCGAACAACTGGATACGCAGTATTTT.

The V call is TRBV20-1, the J call TRBJ2-3; no definite D call. The CDR3 sequence is 14 residues long. V was pared by 1 base and J by 1 base, with 9 bases between. Germline V CDR1 and CDR2: DFQATT, SNEGSKA (reference sequence). Here the CDR3 reads CSARVGIRTDTQYF. The CDR3 coding sequence is TGCAGTGCTAGAGTGGGTATTCGCACAGATACGCAGTATTTT.

The chain recombines TRBV6-1 with TRBJ2-5; 8 bases are shared with TRBD2. The ends lost 6 bases at V and 5 bases at J; junction bases unmatched: 8. This CDR3 comprises 14 residues. Germline CDR1 reads MNHNS; CDR2 reads SASEGT. The CDR3 sequence is CASSERGTKETQYF. In DNA, the CDR3 is TGTGCCAGCAGCGAGCGGGGGACTAAGGAGACCCAGTACTTC.

A single count supports this clonotype. The rearrangement joins TRBV18 to TRBJ1-2; the match to TRBD1 covers 9 bases. Germline V gene sequence: CDR1 KGHSH, CDR2 LQKENI. The CDR3 length is 14 residues. The V and J ends lost 6 bases and 0 bases, in that order; junction bases with no gene match: 2. CDR3 sequence (DNA): TGTGCCAGCTCTCGACAGGGGGCTAACTATGGCTACACCTTC. This translates into CASSRQGANYGYTF. The whole variable domain, remainder taken from reference TRBV18 and TRBJ1-2, is NAGVMQNPRHLVRRRGQEARLRCSPMKGHSHVYWYRQLPEEGLKFMVYLQKENIIDESGMPKERFSAEFPKEGPSILRIQQVVRGDSAAYFCASSRQGANYGYTFGSGTRLTVV.

V gene TRBV6-2 or TRBV6-3 combines with J gene TRBJ1-5; D perhaps matches TRBD1 (6 bases). The V and J ends lost 0 bases and 2 bases respectively, with 26 bases between them. There are 21 residues in the CDR3. CDR1 is MNHEY, CDR2 SVGEGT, per germline. The CDR3: CASSYSIRPNGTYMGNQPQHF. CDR3 nucleotides: TGTGCCAGCAGTTACTCGATTCGACCCAACGGGACATATATGGGCAATCAGCCCCAGCATTTT.

This sequence joins TRBV6-1 and TRBJ2-7; D uncertain. CDR3 length: 14 amino acids. Trimming cost V 1 base and J 1 base, with 8 bases left between them. The germline CDR1 and CDR2 sequences are MNHNS and SASEGT. The CDR3 region has the DNA TGTGCCAGCAGTGAAGGCGTCGGATCCTACGAGCAGTACTTC. Its protein product is CASSEGVGSYEQYF.

This clonotype was found a few times. The chain employs TRBV19 and TRBJ2-3; D may be TRBD1 or TRBD2 (6 bases each). Trimming took 4 bases from V and 9 from J, leaving 14 bases between them. CDR3 length equals 13 residues. Germline lookup yields CDR1 LNHDA and CDR2 SQIVND (reference sequence). The CDR3 sequence is CASSTSRRGTQYF. The CDR3 DNA follows: TGTGCCAGTAGTACCTCCCGGAGGGGGACGCAGTATTTT. The full variable domain, with the rest looked up from reference TRBV19 and TRBJ2-3, is DGGITQSPKYLFRKEGQNVTLSCEQNLNHDAMYWYRQDPGQGLRLIYYSQIVNDFQKGDIAEGYSVSREKKESFPLTVTSAQKNPTAFYLCASSTSRRGTQYFGPGTRLTVL.

The chain carries TRBV15 and TRBJ1-2; D is undetermined. The CDR3 has 12 amino acids. The V end was cut by 3 bases, the J end by 4 bases, with 6 bases between. Per the germline V gene, CDR1 is LNHNV and CDR2 is YYDKDF (reference sequence). CDR3 amino acids: CATSSYSYGYTF. In DNA form, the CDR3 reads TGTGCCACCAGCAGCTACAGCTATGGCTACACCTTC.

In this sample, this clonotype turned up a few times. The V call is TRBV19, the J call TRBJ2-2; no clear D gene. Trimming pared 7 bases from V and 7 bases from J, leaving 16 bases between. The germline gives CDR1 LNHDA, CDR2 SQIVND (reference sequence). CDR3 length: 14 residues. The CDR3 region has the DNA TGTGCCAGTAACCAATCCCCCAGCCTCGGGGAGCTGTTTTTT. Encoded protein: CASNQSPSLGELFF.

The V call is TRBV6-1, the J call TRBJ2-3; D ambiguous. Germline assignment: CDR1 MNHNS and CDR2 SASEGT. This CDR3 is 12 amino acids long. Deletions cut 2 bases from V and 7 bases from J, with 7 bases between. CDR3: CASSEQGYTQYF. DNA for the CDR3: TGTGCCAGCAGTGAACAAGGATATACGCAGTATTTT.

The chain joins TRBV20-1 to TRBJ2-1, with TRBD2 matching over 11 bases. Germline values: CDR1 DFQATT, CDR2 SNEGSKA (reference sequence). The CDR3 is made up of 18 amino acids. Losses at the gene ends were 4 bases for V and 7 bases for J; bases not matched to a gene: 18. The CDR3 nucleotides read TGCAGTGCTATATCACTAGCGGGAGATATCGGGATGGGGAATGAGCAGTTCTTC. It codes for CSAISLAGDIGMGNEQFF.

This CDR3 reads CASSLGGRGNQPQHF. The CDR3 nucleotides are TGTGCCAGCAGCTTAGGGGGCAGGGGCAATCAGCCCCAGCATTTT. V is TRBV7-8 and J is TRBJ1-5, with D possibly being TRBD1 (5 bases). V dropped 1 base and J dropped 2 bases, with 9 bases sitting between them. CDR1 and CDR2 from the germline V gene are SGHVS and FQNEAQ. The CDR3 is 15 residues long.

The chain uses TRBV6-2 or TRBV6-3 and TRBJ2-7; D uncertain. The V gene lost 7 bases and the J gene lost 2 bases, with 15 bases spanning the gap. Germline V CDR1 and CDR2: MNHEY, SVGEGT. The CDR3 loop spans 14 amino acids. The CDR3 nucleotides are TGTGCCAGCACCTTCAGTCAAATCACCTACGAGCAGTACTTC. The encoded protein is CASTFSQITYEQYF.

This rearrangement joins TRBV19 to TRBJ1-1; a weak D match, TRBD1 (5 bases). This CDR3 has 17 amino acids. Trimming stripped 1 base from V and 1 base from J, with 16 bases between. Germline V gene sequence: CDR1 LNHDA, CDR2 SQIVND (reference sequence). The CDR3 loop reads CASSIVFMAGTNTEAFF. In DNA, the CDR3 is TGTGCCAGTAGTATAGTGTTTATGGCAGGGACGAACACTGAAGCTTTCTTT.

The chain has TRBV7-8 and TRBJ2-1; TRBD1 might be the D (6 bases). Trimming removed 1 base at V and 4 bases at J, with 17 bases between. CDR1 and CDR2 from the germline V gene are SGHVS and FQNEAQ. The CDR3 sequence is 17 residues long. The CDR3 DNA reads TGTGCCAGCAGCTTAGTTCAAGCGACAGGTCAGTACAATGAGCAGTTCTTC. Its translation: CASSLVQATGQYNEQFF.

The chain carries TRBV30 and TRBJ1-5; D may be TRBD1 (5 bases). CDR1 and CDR2 from the germline V gene are GTSNPN and SVGIG (reference sequence). Trimming took off 2 bases at V and 4 bases at J, with 9 bases between the two ends. This CDR3 is 13 amino acids long. CDR3 amino acids: CAWSRDLNQPQHF. For the CDR3, the DNA is TGTGCCTGGAGTAGGGACCTGAATCAGCCCCAGCATTTT. The full variable domain, rest sourced from reference TRBV30 and TRBJ1-5, is SQTIHQWPATLVQPVGSPLSLECTVEGTSNPNLYWYRQAAGRGLQLLFYSVGIGQISSEVPQNLSASRPQDRQFILSSKKLLLSDSGFYLCAWSRDLNQPQHFGDGTRLSIL.

V usage is TRBV12-3 or TRBV12-4 and J usage is TRBJ1-1, with D possibly TRBD1 on 6 matching bases. V gave up 1 base and J gave up 0 bases, with 6 bases separating them. The CDR3 sequence is 14 residues long. The CDR3 here is CASSLDRVNTEAFF. In DNA form, the CDR3 reads TGTGCCAGCAGTTTAGACAGGGTGAACACTGAAGCTTTCTTT.

This clonotype occurred once. V usage is TRBV5-4 and J usage is TRBJ2-3, with D tentatively TRBD1 or TRBD2 (6 bases each). The CDR3 consists of 16 residues. V was clipped by 0 bases and J by 6 bases, with 17 bases between them. CDR1 SGHNT and CDR2 YYREEE come from the germline V gene (reference sequence). CDR3 loop: CASSLGGASVGDTQYF. The CDR3 coding sequence is TGTGCCAGCAGCTTGGGGGGGGCTAGTGTGGGGGATACGCAGTATTTT.

The gene calls are TRBV24-1 and TRBJ1-1; D is unresolved. V shed 8 bases and J shed 10 bases, with 13 bases lying between them. Germline-derived CDR1 and CDR2 are KGHDR and SFDVKD. The CDR3 sequence is 11 residues long. CDR3 in amino acids: CATTRVPGAFF. The CDR3 coding sequence is TGTGCCACCACACGGGTCCCGGGAGCTTTCTTT.

A few counts support this clonotype. The V call is TRBV30, the J call TRBJ2-7; 9 bases are a match to TRBD1. The CDR3 spans 15 residues. Germline V gives CDR1 GTSNPN, CDR2 SVGIG (reference sequence). J gave up 6 bases and V 5 bases, and 14 bases lay outside the gene matches. The CDR3 loop reads CAWSPRGTGKFEQYF. The CDR3 coding sequence is TGTGCCTGGTCGCCCCGAGGGACAGGGAAGTTCGAGCAGTACTTC.

The genes are TRBV20-1 and TRBJ1-2; D not certain. V lost 3 bases to trimming and J lost 4 bases, with 9 bases between them. The CDR3 has 12 amino acids. The germline gives CDR1 DFQATT, CDR2 SNEGSKA (reference sequence). CDR3 sequence reads: CSASLGFYGYTF. The CDR3 bases are TGCAGTGCTAGCTTGGGGTTCTATGGCTACACCTTC.

This chain connects TRBV5-1 to TRBJ1-1, with D maybe TRBD1 (5 bases). Germline assignment: CDR1 SGHRS and CDR2 YFSETQ. The CDR3 is 13 amino acids. V gave up 2 bases and J gave up 4 bases, with 9 bases separating them. CDR3 sequence (DNA): TGCGCCAGCAGCTTCTCAGGGATCACTGAAGCTTTCTTT. Amino acids: CASSFSGITEAFF.

This clonotype occurred a few times. This chain uses TRBV7-2 with TRBJ2-2; 8 nucleotides align to TRBD2. Germline values: CDR1 SGHTA, CDR2 FQGNSA. CDR3 length: 19 residues. V was pared by 10 bases and J by 1 base, with 20 bases of the junction left unmatched. For the CDR3, the DNA is TGTGCCAAAGAAACCGGGACTAGTGTAGCAGTGAAGAACACCGGGGAGCTGTTTTTT. Translating it yields CAKETGTSVAVKNTGELFF.

V usage is TRBV20-1 and J usage is TRBJ2-3; no definite D call. The V and J ends lost 3 bases and 2 bases respectively, with 9 bases between them. The CDR3 loop spans 13 amino acids. Germline CDR1 and CDR2: DFQATT and SNEGSKA (reference sequence). CDR3 DNA: TGCAGTGCTAGTTTAGGATCCACAGATACGCAGTATTTT. It yields the protein CSASLGSTDTQYF.